The 26 T cell receptor beta chains below all came from one sample that was sequenced in a study of T cells after yellow fever vaccination. TCRdb called the 5' RACE reads again in MiXCR, with one record for every CDR3 protein. The repertoire holds around 530,000 distinct CDR3 sequences, roughly a sixth seen once, with roughly a sixth in the top ten. The sample was PBMCs, taken 5 days after the first yellow fever vaccination. The receptors here all came from a young man who received the YFV17D yellow fever vaccine.

This clonotype was seen only a few times. V gene TRBV28 combines with J gene TRBJ1-5; D gene ambiguous. CDR3 length: 13 residues. Deletions cut 5 bases from V and 10 bases from J, with 15 bases between. Germline V gene data show CDR1 as MDHEN and CDR2 as SYDVKM. The CDR3 sequence is CASSVEPRRPQHF. The CDR3 region has the DNA TGTGCCAGCAGTGTAGAGCCTCGCAGACCCCAGCATTTT.

This rearrangement joins TRBV20-1 to TRBJ2-7; the match to TRBD1 covers 8 bases. V lost 0 bases and J lost 8; bases outside the gene matches: 9. Germline values: CDR1 DFQATT, CDR2 SNEGSKA (reference sequence). This CDR3 has 14 residues. The CDR3 protein is CSARDQRGQAKQYF. CDR3 bases: TGCAGTGCTAGAGATCAGAGGGGACAGGCGAAGCAGTACTTC.

This clonotype appeared a few times. CDR3 DNA: TGTGCCAGCAGCCGTACTCTAGGTCACAATGAGCAGTTCTTC. Its translation: CASSRTLGHNEQFF. This chain joins TRBV7-2 and TRBJ2-1; the D is unclear. Germline values: CDR1 SGHTA, CDR2 FQGNSA. Trimming took off 5 bases at V and 5 bases at J, with 13 bases between the two ends. The CDR3 sequence is 14 residues long.

This clonotype was seen only a few times. This chain links TRBV6-1 with TRBJ1-1; 9 bases map to TRBD1. This CDR3 region has 14 residues. The V gene end was trimmed by 6 bases and the J gene end by 5 bases; junction bases not matched to a gene: 7. Germline V gene data show CDR1 as MNHNS and CDR2 as SASEGT. CDR3 amino acids: CASRNRQGGTEAFF. The CDR3 nucleotides are TGTGCCAGCAGAAATAGACAGGGGGGAACTGAAGCTTTCTTT.

This clonotype showed up many times. V is TRBV5-1 and J is TRBJ1-2; 9 nucleotides agree with TRBD1. The junction had 7 bases not matched to a gene; V was cut back by 3 bases and J by 7 bases. The CDR3 runs 14 residues. Looked up from germline, CDR1 is SGHRS and CDR2 is YFSETQ. DNA of the CDR3: TGCGCCAGCAGCTCGGACAGGGGAGCAGGTGGCTACACCTTC. Translation: CASSSDRGAGGYTF.

This clonotype was seen ten or more times. The genes are TRBV20-1 and TRBJ2-3; 8 bases agree with TRBD2. The J segment lost 2 bases and the V segment lost 0 bases, leaving 1 base of the junction unmatched. CDR3 length: 14 amino acids. Germline CDR1 is DFQATT and CDR2 is SNEGSKA (reference sequence). The CDR3 DNA reads as TGCAGTGCTAGAGATAGCGGGGTCACAGATACGCAGTATTTT. It codes for CSARDSGVTDTQYF.

The chain couples TRBV28 to TRBJ2-1, with 13 bases fitting TRBD2. CDR1 MDHEN and CDR2 SYDVKM come from the germline V gene. The V segment lost 8 bases and the J segment 15 bases; nucleotides outside the gene matches: 10. This CDR3 has 13 amino acids. CDR3 bases: TGTGCCAGCCGCCCCGGACTAGCGGGGGCCGGGTTCTTC. Its translation is CASRPGLAGAGFF.

The chain employs TRBV2 and TRBJ1-5, with D unresolved. V lost 4 bases to trimming and J lost 3 bases, with 7 bases between them. Germline loops: CDR1 SNHLY, CDR2 FYNNEI. The CDR3 sequence is 13 residues long. CDR3 nucleotide sequence: TGTGCCAGCAGTGGGGCGCCCAATCAGCCCCAGCATTTT. Translating it yields CASSGAPNQPQHF.

This chain connects TRBV6-1 to TRBJ2-5; 11 nucleotides match TRBD2. The CDR3 consists of 15 residues. The J segment lost 0 bases and the V segment lost 5 bases, leaving 2 bases of the junction unmatched. CDR1 MNHNS and CDR2 SASEGT come from the germline V gene. CDR3 bases: TGTGCCAGCAGTCTGACTAGCGGGGACCAAGAGACCCAGTACTTC. Its protein product is CASSLTSGDQETQYF.

A few counts support this clonotype. The V and J genes are TRBV12-3 or TRBV12-4 and TRBJ2-2; 9 positions agree with TRBD2. The CDR3 totals 17 residues. The V segment lost 7 bases and the J segment 0 bases; nucleotides outside the gene matches: 9. The CDR3 loop is CASTSTSGDANTGELFF. In DNA, the CDR3 is TGTGCCAGCACTTCGACTAGCGGAGACGCGAACACCGGGGAGCTGTTTTTT.

V usage is TRBV5-4 and J usage is TRBJ2-1; D possibly corresponds to TRBD1 (6 bases). Germline CDR1 reads SGHNT; CDR2 reads YYREEE (reference sequence). V was shortened by 5 bases and J by 7 bases, with 19 bases between the two germline ends. There are 15 residues in the CDR3. This CDR3 is CASRRAGAGRNEQFF. CDR3 nucleotide sequence: TGTGCCAGCAGGCGGGCAGGGGCAGGTAGGAATGAGCAGTTCTTC.

This clonotype was observed a few times. J is TRBJ2-1 and V is TRBV24-1; D possibly corresponds to TRBD2 (6 bases). The CDR3 consists of 15 residues. Germline values: CDR1 KGHDR, CDR2 SFDVKD. Trimming shortened V by 11 bases and J by 4 bases, and 20 bases separated the two germline ends. The CDR3 region is CAIFSGTSRYNEQFF. In nucleotides, the CDR3 is TGTGCCATCTTCTCCGGGACTTCACGATACAATGAGCAGTTCTTC.

CDR3 in amino acids: CASSPVTRHEQFF. In nucleotides, the CDR3 is TGTGCCAGCAGCCCTGTAACCCGCCATGAGCAGTTCTTC. The rearrangement links TRBV7-9 to TRBJ2-1, with D unresolved. The ends were cut back, 5 bases at V and 8 bases at J, with 13 bases in the middle. The CDR3 is made up of 13 amino acids. Germline V gives CDR1 SEHNR, CDR2 FQNEAQ (reference sequence). Together with reference TRBV7-9 and TRBJ2-1, the CDR3 gives the full variable domain: DTGVSQNPRHKITKRGQNVTFRCDPISEHNRLYWYRQTLGQGPEFLTYFQNEAQLEKSRLLSDRFSAERPKGSFSTLEIQRTEQGDSAMYLCASSPVTRHEQFFGPGTRLTVL.

This chain uses TRBV6-2 or TRBV6-3 with TRBJ2-3, with D maybe TRBD2 (7 bases). This CDR3 region has 17 residues. V lost 0 bases and J lost 7, with 20 bases in between. The V gene's germline CDR1 is MNHEY and CDR2 SVGEGT. Here the CDR3 reads CASSYSQPGGIRNTQYF. Written as DNA, the CDR3 is TGTGCCAGCAGTTACTCCCAACCGGGGGGCATTCGTAATACGCAGTATTTT.

The chain carries TRBV10-3 and TRBJ2-7, with D perhaps matching TRBD1 (6 bases). Germline assignment: CDR1 ENHRY and CDR2 SYGVKD. The CDR3 is 16 residues long. V was pared by 5 bases and J by 0 bases, with 17 bases between. Here the CDR3 DNA reads TGTGCCATCAGTTTAGGGGGTCCCCCCCTCTCCTACGAGCAGTACTTC. Amino acid sequence: CAISLGGPPLSYEQYF.

This chain connects TRBV5-1 to TRBJ1-2; the D is unclear. The CDR3 spans 14 residues. Germline CDR1 reads SGHRS; CDR2 reads YFSETQ. V lost 0 bases and J 8 bases, leaving 14 bases between the germline ends. The CDR3 sequence: CASSLDIGVTGYTF. CDR3 nucleotide sequence: TGCGCCAGCAGCTTGGATATTGGGGTCACCGGCTACACCTTC.

The CDR3 coding sequence is TGTGCCAGCAGCTTAGGGCACAGGGTTCGGGGCACCGGGGAGCTGTTTTTT. This translates into CASSLGHRVRGTGELFF. V is TRBV7-2 and J is TRBJ2-2, with D tentatively TRBD1 (6 bases). The CDR3 consists of 17 residues. The V gene lost 1 base and the J gene lost 4 bases, with 16 bases spanning the gap. Looked up from germline, CDR1 is SGHTA and CDR2 is FQGNSA.

This sequence joins TRBV29-1 and TRBJ1-1; 9 nucleotides agree with TRBD1. Germline values: CDR1 SQVTM, CDR2 ANQGSEA. V lost 6 bases, J lost 4 bases, and 6 bases stayed unmatched. The CDR3 covers 13 residues. The CDR3: CSVAQGARTEAFF. In nucleotides, the CDR3 is TGCAGCGTAGCACAGGGGGCTCGCACTGAAGCTTTCTTT.

This sequence joins TRBV20-1 and TRBJ2-7; 7 nucleotides line up with TRBD1. From germline, CDR1 is DFQATT and CDR2 SNEGSKA (reference sequence). V lost 3 bases, J lost 4 bases, and 3 bases stayed unmatched. The CDR3 is 12 amino acids. The CDR3 bases are TGCAGTGCTAGTCAGGGGGAATACGAGCAGTACGTC. Translation gives CSASQGEYEQYV.

This clonotype was detected only a few times. The V and J genes are TRBV7-2 and TRBJ2-1; 9 nucleotides align to TRBD1. Trimming removed 0 bases from V and 4 bases from J; junction bases left unmatched: 7. Germline-derived CDR1 and CDR2 are SGHTA and FQGNSA. The CDR3 spans 17 residues. The CDR3 nucleotides are TGTGCCAGCAGCTTAGCACCGCCGGGACAGGGATACAATGAGCAGTTCTTC. This sequence encodes CASSLAPPGQGYNEQFF. Complete variable domain (other parts from reference TRBV7-2 and TRBJ2-1): GAGVSQSPSNKVTEKGKDVELRCDPISGHTALYWYRQSLGQGLEFLIYFQGNSAPDKSGLPSDRFSAERTGGSVSTLTIQRTQQEDSAVYLCASSLAPPGQGYNEQFFGPGTRLTVL.

The V gene is TRBV5-1, the J gene TRBJ2-1, with 10 nucleotides matching TRBD2. V shed 0 bases and J 7 bases; nucleotides not matched to a gene: 4. The CDR3 loop spans 15 amino acids. Germline CDR1 SGHRS, CDR2 YFSETQ. CDR3 in amino acids: CASSLAGSGGNEQFF. CDR3 nucleotide sequence: TGCGCCAGCAGCTTGGCTGGTAGCGGGGGGAATGAGCAGTTCTTC.

The chain couples TRBV7-2 to TRBJ2-7; 9 nucleotides agree with TRBD1. Germline V gene lookup returns CDR1 SGHTA and CDR2 FQGNSA. This CDR3 has 15 residues. The junction had 7 bases not matched to a gene; V was cut back by 4 bases and J by 3 bases. The CDR3 DNA is TGTGCCAGCAGCTGGCAGGGGACAGGGAGCTACGAGCAGTACTTC. Translation: CASSWQGTGSYEQYF.

This clonotype has a handful of counts. This chain joins TRBV12-3 or TRBV12-4 and TRBJ1-2, with D hard to call. This CDR3 is built from 12 residues. Trimming left V 5 bases short and J 4 bases short, with 8 bases between. CDR3 region: CASSPTPYGYTF. As DNA, the CDR3 is TGTGCCAGCAGTCCGACACCCTATGGCTACACCTTC.

This clonotype was observed a few times. This chain links TRBV3-1 with TRBJ2-7; TRBD2 aligns across 8 bases. This CDR3 contains 16 residues. Germline CDR1 and CDR2: LGHDT and YNNKEL (reference sequence). Trimming took 4 bases from V and 0 from J; bases not matched to a gene: 8. CDR3 nucleotides: TGTGCCAGCAGCCCAGGTCCGGGGGGGAGCTCCTACGAGCAGTACGTC. Encoded protein: CASSPGPGGSSYEQYV.

The gene calls are TRBV6-2 or TRBV6-3 and TRBJ2-7; the D gene is possibly TRBD1 (6 bases). This CDR3 region has 13 residues. Germline CDR1 and CDR2: MNHEY and SVGEGT. V lost 5 bases, J lost 3 bases, and 11 bases lay in between. In DNA, the CDR3 is TGTGCCAGCAGTATTGGGGGCTTCTACGAGCAGTACTTC. It is translated as CASSIGGFYEQYF.

The rearrangement joins TRBV5-1 to TRBJ2-5; D is ambiguous. Germline V gene lookup returns CDR1 SGHRS and CDR2 YFSETQ. V lost 1 base, J lost 3 bases, and 13 bases lay in between. The CDR3 totals 15 residues. This CDR3 reads CASSLLPGTKETQYF. CDR3 bases: TGCGCCAGCAGCTTGTTGCCAGGAACCAAAGAGACCCAGTACTTC.